Listed below are T cell receptor beta chains from one sample, sequenced in a study of read filtering for tumor transcriptome and immune sequencing. One entry per CDR3 protein results from TCRdb running MiXCR on the reads. The sample contains roughly 6,000 distinct CDR3 sequences, roughly 20% of which appear only once. Input material: a population of CD138-negative cells sorted from bone marrow. The receptors derive from a donor over 35 with multiple myeloma. Both conserved end residues are part of each CDR3. Fields, in order: clone size, J gene, V gene, D gene, CDR3 protein, CDR3 DNA. D genes are given only for firm matches. The size field is filled for only some rows; it gives once, few, many or a size class.

NA | TRBJ2-7 | TRBV10-2 | NA | CASSHSYEQYF | TGCGCCAGCAGTCACAGTTACGAGCAGTACTTC
many | TRBJ2-3 | TRBV27 | TRBD2 | CASSSHGRSSDTQYF | TGTGCCAGCAGTTCACACGGGAGGTCCTCAGATACGCAGTATTTT
medium-sized | TRBJ2-6 | TRBV7-3 | TRBD1 | CASSLGRGNSGANVLTF | TGTGCCAGCAGCTTAGGCAGGGGGAACTCTGGGGCCAACGTCCTGACTTTC
medium-sized | TRBJ2-7 | TRBV7-3 | TRBD1 | CASSRDRAGEQYF | TGTGCCAGCAGTCGGGACAGGGCGGGGGAGCAGTACTTC
medium-sized | TRBJ2-1 | TRBV19 | TRBD2 | CASKMLAGEQFF | TGTGCCAGTAAGATGCTAGCGGGAGAGCAGTTCTTC
many | TRBJ2-7 | TRBV6-6 | TRBD2 | CASSHNPGGRVEQYF | TGTGCCAGCAGTCATAACCCGGGAGGACGGGTCGAGCAGTACTTC
medium-sized | TRBJ2-7 | TRBV5-1 | TRBD1 | CASSPGQGMGEQYF | TGCGCCAGCAGCCCGGGACAGGGTATGGGCGAGCAGTACTTC
few | TRBJ2-3 | TRBV25-1 | NA | CASSESRDRESTDTQYF | TGTGCCAGCAGTGAATCCCGGGACCGGGAGAGCACAGATACGCAGTATTTT
many | TRBJ1-1 | TRBV27 | TRBD1 | CASCRGPRSSTEAFF | TGTGCCAGCTGCAGGGGGCCGAGGTCGAGTACTGAAGCTTTCTTT
medium-sized | TRBJ2-5 | TRBV4-2 | TRBD2 | CASSQDVGGLAEETQYF | TGTGCCAGCAGCCAAGATGTGGGAGGACTAGCGGAAGAGACCCAGTACTTC